The rows below give T cell receptor beta chains drawn from one sample of a study of regulatory T cells in long-lasting Graves disease. TCRdb redid the calling of the multiplex PCR reads with MiXCR, one entry per CDR3 protein. The profile covers a few hundred thousand distinct CDR3 sequences, with around 15% appearing a single time and 17% taken by the ten largest. These data were likewise used in another study, on T cells in Graves' hyperthyroidism and ophthalmopathy.

Sequencing used peripheral blood mononuclear cells (PBMCs), obtained at new diagnosis, from a patient treated with antithyroid drugs. The source is a woman aged 45-60 years with Graves disease. Both conserved end residues are part of each CDR3. Fields, in order: clone size, V gene, J gene, D gene, CDR3 DNA, CDR3 protein. A D gene is named only where the DNA matches it firmly. Not every row has a clone size; where given, it reads once, few, many or a size class.

clone_size: many; v_call: TRBV12-3/TRBV12-4; j_call: TRBJ2-7; d_call: NA; cdr3_nt: TGTGCCAGCAGTTCGGGACACCTATCCTACGAGCAGTACTTC; cdr3_aa: CASSSGHLSYEQYF
clone_size: few; v_call: TRBV5-4; j_call: TRBJ1-1; d_call: TRBD1; cdr3_nt: TGTGCCAGCAGCTCGACAGGGTGGACTGAAGCTTTCTTT; cdr3_aa: CASSSTGWTEAFF
clone_size: NA; v_call: TRBV5-1; j_call: TRBJ2-3; d_call: TRBD1; cdr3_nt: TGCGCCAGCAGCTTTAGGACAGGGGATTTTTTTAAGATAGATACGCAGTATTTT; cdr3_aa: CASSFRTGDFFKIDTQYF
clone_size: many; v_call: TRBV5-1; j_call: TRBJ1-1; d_call: NA; cdr3_nt: TGCGCCAGCAGCCCTTTAACACAGAAGAACACTGAAGCTTTCTTT; cdr3_aa: CASSPLTQKNTEAFF
clone_size: few; v_call: TRBV6-5; j_call: TRBJ1-6; d_call: NA; cdr3_nt: TGTGCCAGCAGTTCCAACAGTAATTCACCCCTCCACTTT; cdr3_aa: CASSSNSNSPLHF
clone_size: many; v_call: TRBV5-1; j_call: TRBJ2-3; d_call: TRBD1; cdr3_nt: TGCGCCAGCAGCCCCCGGACAGGGGGCGCCGGCACAGATACGCAGTATTTT; cdr3_aa: CASSPRTGGAGTDTQYF
clone_size: many; v_call: TRBV10-3; j_call: TRBJ1-2; d_call: NA; cdr3_nt: TGTGCCATCAGTGAGACAGTTAACTATGGCTACACCTTC; cdr3_aa: CAISETVNYGYTF
clone_size: many; v_call: TRBV6-1; j_call: TRBJ2-7; d_call: TRBD2; cdr3_nt: TGTGCCAGCAGTGACCCACTAGCGGGAGGGCCCTCCCCTTACGACTCCTACGAGCAGTACTTC; cdr3_aa: CASSDPLAGGPSPYDSYEQYF
clone_size: NA; v_call: TRBV7-9; j_call: TRBJ2-2; d_call: TRBD1; cdr3_nt: TGTGCCAGCAGCCACAAGGACAGGCCGACCGGGGAGCTGTTTTTT; cdr3_aa: CASSHKDRPTGELFF
clone_size: NA; v_call: TRBV11-2; j_call: TRBJ2-5; d_call: TRBD2; cdr3_nt: TGTGCCAGCAGCTTTTTACTAGCGGGAGATCTCCGAGGGGAGACCCAGTACTTC; cdr3_aa: CASSFLLAGDLRGETQYF
clone_size: many; v_call: TRBV28; j_call: TRBJ2-7; d_call: NA; cdr3_nt: TGTGCCAGCAGTTCCATAATATCAGGGGCGGGGGAGCAGTACTTC; cdr3_aa: CASSSIISGAGEQYF
clone_size: NA; v_call: TRBV7-2; j_call: TRBJ2-3; d_call: NA; cdr3_nt: TGTGCCAGCAGCTCGAGTAGGGATACGCAGTATTTT; cdr3_aa: CASSSSRDTQYF
clone_size: many; v_call: TRBV9; j_call: TRBJ2-1; d_call: TRBD1; cdr3_nt: TGTGCCAGCAGCGTAGAACAGGGGTTCGGTGAGCAGTTCTTC; cdr3_aa: CASSVEQGFGEQFF
clone_size: NA; v_call: TRBV6-5; j_call: TRBJ2-5; d_call: NA; cdr3_nt: TGTGCCAGCAGTTATGGCTTCGGCAATGCCCAGTACTTC; cdr3_aa: CASSYGFGNAQYF
clone_size: many; v_call: TRBV6-1; j_call: TRBJ1-5; d_call: NA; cdr3_nt: TGTGCCAGCAGTGAAGGCGACAGTTTTGAGTTTAAGCCCCAGCATTTT; cdr3_aa: CASSEGDSFEFKPQHF
clone_size: NA; v_call: TRBV11-1; j_call: TRBJ2-2; d_call: NA; cdr3_nt: TGTGCCAGCAGCTTACTACAGGCAAAGAACACCGGGGAGCTGTTTTTT; cdr3_aa: CASSLLQAKNTGELFF
clone_size: once; v_call: TRBV10-3; j_call: TRBJ2-7; d_call: TRBD1; cdr3_nt: TGTGCCATCAGAGACCCGGGACAGAGACTGTACGAGCAGTACTTC; cdr3_aa: CAIRDPGQRLYEQYF
clone_size: many; v_call: TRBV12-3/TRBV12-4; j_call: TRBJ2-4; d_call: TRBD1; cdr3_nt: TGTGCCAGCAGTTCCTGGGACAGGGAGCACATTCAGTACTTC; cdr3_aa: CASSSWDREHIQYF
clone_size: many; v_call: TRBV2; j_call: TRBJ2-7; d_call: TRBD2; cdr3_nt: TGTGCCAGCAGAAACGAGGGACTAGCGGAGACCTACGAGCAGTACTTC; cdr3_aa: CASRNEGLAETYEQYF
clone_size: many; v_call: TRBV28; j_call: TRBJ1-1; d_call: NA; cdr3_nt: TGTGCCAGTAACGAGTGGGCGTCGAAGAACACTGAAGCTTTCTTT; cdr3_aa: CASNEWASKNTEAFF
clone_size: many; v_call: TRBV5-1; j_call: TRBJ1-1; d_call: NA; cdr3_nt: TGCGCCAGCAGGGGGACTGACACTGAAGCTTTCTTT; cdr3_aa: CASRGTDTEAFF
clone_size: many; v_call: TRBV27; j_call: TRBJ2-5; d_call: TRBD2; cdr3_nt: TGTGCCAGCAGTCCGGGACTAGCGGGAGTGTTTGGAGAGACCCAGTACTTC; cdr3_aa: CASSPGLAGVFGETQYF
clone_size: many; v_call: TRBV7-9; j_call: TRBJ2-1; d_call: TRBD2; cdr3_nt: TGTGCCAGCAGCTTAAGGGTAGCGGGAGAGGGCGGTGAGCAGTTCTTC; cdr3_aa: CASSLRVAGEGGEQFF
clone_size: NA; v_call: TRBV14; j_call: TRBJ2-1; d_call: NA; cdr3_nt: TGTGCCAGCAGCCAGAGGACAGCCAGCAGTTTCTACAATGAGCAGTTCTTC; cdr3_aa: CASSQRTASSFYNEQFF
clone_size: few; v_call: TRBV9; j_call: TRBJ2-1; d_call: NA; cdr3_nt: TGTGCCAGCAGCGAGGACCAAATAGAGCAGTTCTTC; cdr3_aa: CASSEDQIEQFF
clone_size: many; v_call: TRBV11-2; j_call: TRBJ2-1; d_call: NA; cdr3_nt: TGTGCCAGCAGCGTCAGGGTGCCAACTAACTCCAATGAGCAGTTCTTC; cdr3_aa: CASSVRVPTNSNEQFF
clone_size: many; v_call: TRBV2; j_call: TRBJ1-1; d_call: NA; cdr3_nt: TGTGCCAGCAGTGACTACAGGCTTGAAGCTTTCTTT; cdr3_aa: CASSDYRLEAFF
clone_size: many; v_call: TRBV3-1; j_call: TRBJ2-1; d_call: TRBD2; cdr3_nt: TGTGCCAGCAGCCATATACTAGCGGGAGAGAATGAGCAGTTCTTC; cdr3_aa: CASSHILAGENEQFF
clone_size: NA; v_call: TRBV4-1; j_call: TRBJ1-2; d_call: NA; cdr3_nt: TGCGCCAGCAGCCAAGACCGGGGGGCGTATGGCTACACCTTC; cdr3_aa: CASSQDRGAYGYTF
clone_size: few; v_call: TRBV9; j_call: TRBJ1-1; d_call: NA; cdr3_nt: TGTGCCAGCAGCGGAAAACAAGGGAACACTGAAGCTTTCTTT; cdr3_aa: CASSGKQGNTEAFF
clone_size: NA; v_call: TRBV30; j_call: TRBJ1-1; d_call: NA; cdr3_nt: TGTGCCTGGATGGGGGGCCTTGGAGCTAGCACTGAAGCTTTCTTT; cdr3_aa: CAWMGGLGASTEAFF
clone_size: NA; v_call: TRBV28; j_call: TRBJ2-7; d_call: NA; cdr3_nt: TGTGCCAGCAATGTTTTGTCCTACGAGCAGTACTTC; cdr3_aa: CASNVLSYEQYF
clone_size: many; v_call: TRBV18; j_call: TRBJ1-1; d_call: TRBD1; cdr3_nt: TGTGCCAGCTCACGACTGACAGGGAATTTCATGAACACTGAAGCTTTCTTT; cdr3_aa: CASSRLTGNFMNTEAFF
clone_size: few; v_call: TRBV4-1; j_call: TRBJ2-7; d_call: TRBD2; cdr3_nt: TGCGCCAGCAGCGCTCTCCCGCTAGCGGCCTACGAGCAGTACTTC; cdr3_aa: CASSALPLAAYEQYF
clone_size: few; v_call: TRBV29-1; j_call: TRBJ2-5; d_call: NA; cdr3_nt: TGCAGCGGGGGACAATCAGGGGAAGAGACCCAGTACTTC; cdr3_aa: CSGGQSGEETQYF
clone_size: many; v_call: TRBV27; j_call: TRBJ2-1; d_call: NA; cdr3_nt: TGTGCCAGCAGTTCCCCGGACAGAGGGAATGAGCAGTTCTTC; cdr3_aa: CASSSPDRGNEQFF
clone_size: NA; v_call: TRBV6-1; j_call: TRBJ2-6; d_call: NA; cdr3_nt: TGTGCCAGCAGGGGGGGACAGATATTCTCCTCTGGGGCCAACGTCCTGACTTTC; cdr3_aa: CASRGGQIFSSGANVLTF
clone_size: many; v_call: TRBV12-3/TRBV12-4; j_call: TRBJ2-7; d_call: TRBD2; cdr3_nt: TGTGCCAGCAGTTACCCAGGAGCGGGAGTGCTCGAGCAGTACTTC; cdr3_aa: CASSYPGAGVLEQYF
clone_size: NA; v_call: TRBV18; j_call: TRBJ2-4; d_call: NA; cdr3_nt: TGTGCCAGCTCACCACCGGGGCTTAAAAACATTCAGTACTTC; cdr3_aa: CASSPPGLKNIQYF
clone_size: NA; v_call: TRBV5-8; j_call: TRBJ2-3; d_call: TRBD2; cdr3_nt: TGTGCCAGCAGACCAGCGGGAGCGGGAGGGCCTACAGATACGCAGTATTTT; cdr3_aa: CASRPAGAGGPTDTQYF
clone_size: NA; v_call: TRBV20-1; j_call: TRBJ2-2; d_call: TRBD2; cdr3_nt: TGCAGTGCTAGAGACGCCCTAGCGGGATTTTTCGGGGAGCTGTTTTTT; cdr3_aa: CSARDALAGFFGELFF
clone_size: NA; v_call: TRBV19; j_call: TRBJ2-3; d_call: TRBD2; cdr3_nt: TGTGCCAGTAGGGGACTAGCAGGAGATACGCAGTATTTT; cdr3_aa: CASRGLAGDTQYF
clone_size: NA; v_call: TRBV29-1; j_call: TRBJ2-1; d_call: NA; cdr3_nt: TGCAGCGTTGGCTGGCGGGCCTCAAGCTCCTACAATGAGCAGTTCTTC; cdr3_aa: CSVGWRASSSYNEQFF
clone_size: NA; v_call: TRBV11-1; j_call: TRBJ2-4; d_call: NA; cdr3_nt: TGTGCCAGCAGCTTAGAGTCGGGCGGGGATATTCAGTACTTC; cdr3_aa: CASSLESGGDIQYF
clone_size: many; v_call: TRBV20-1; j_call: TRBJ2-2; d_call: NA; cdr3_nt: TGCAGTGCTAGGAGTTCGGCGTTCACCGGGGAGCTGTTTTTT; cdr3_aa: CSARSSAFTGELFF
clone_size: many; v_call: TRBV5-5; j_call: TRBJ1-2; d_call: NA; cdr3_nt: TGTGCCAGCAGCTTGGTCCAGACTAACTATGGCTACACCTTC; cdr3_aa: CASSLVQTNYGYTF
clone_size: NA; v_call: TRBV18; j_call: TRBJ2-7; d_call: NA; cdr3_nt: TGTGCCAGCTCACCACCGGTCCGGGGCTACGAGCAGTACTTC; cdr3_aa: CASSPPVRGYEQYF
clone_size: NA; v_call: TRBV19; j_call: TRBJ2-1; d_call: NA; cdr3_nt: TGTGCCAGTAGCAACATAGGGCAGGGTTCGTTCTTC; cdr3_aa: CASSNIGQGSFF
clone_size: NA; v_call: TRBV29-1; j_call: TRBJ1-2; d_call: TRBD1; cdr3_nt: TGCAGCGGAGGACAGGGGAGCTATGGCTACACCTTC; cdr3_aa: CSGGQGSYGYTF
clone_size: NA; v_call: TRBV7-9; j_call: TRBJ2-5; d_call: TRBD1; cdr3_nt: TGTGCCAGCAGGCCTTCCGGGACAGAAGAGACCCAGTACTTC; cdr3_aa: CASRPSGTEETQYF
clone_size: many; v_call: TRBV29-1; j_call: TRBJ2-1; d_call: TRBD2; cdr3_nt: TGCAGCGTTGAGGTAGCGGGGCCCTACAATGAGCAGTTCTTC; cdr3_aa: CSVEVAGPYNEQFF
clone_size: many; v_call: TRBV6-2/TRBV6-3; j_call: TRBJ2-7; d_call: TRBD1; cdr3_nt: TGTGCCAGCAGTTACTCGAGGGGGCCCTACGAGCAGTACTTC; cdr3_aa: CASSYSRGPYEQYF
clone_size: many; v_call: TRBV29-1; j_call: TRBJ2-7; d_call: TRBD2; cdr3_nt: TGCAGCGTTGATAAGGGGACTAGCGACGAGCAGTACTTC; cdr3_aa: CSVDKGTSDEQYF
clone_size: few; v_call: TRBV18; j_call: TRBJ2-7; d_call: NA; cdr3_nt: TGTGCCAGCTCACTCGCGGAGCGCTCTGACTACGAGCAGTACTTC; cdr3_aa: CASSLAERSDYEQYF
clone_size: few; v_call: TRBV3-1; j_call: TRBJ1-2; d_call: NA; cdr3_nt: TGTGCCAGCAGCCAAGGTGGAGGCTACACCTTC; cdr3_aa: CASSQGGGYTF
clone_size: NA; v_call: TRBV7-9; j_call: TRBJ2-6; d_call: TRBD2; cdr3_nt: TGTGCCAGCAGCTTAGGGGGACTAGCGGTCAGGTCTGGGGCCAACGTCCTGACTTTC; cdr3_aa: CASSLGGLAVRSGANVLTF
clone_size: many; v_call: TRBV5-1; j_call: TRBJ1-1; d_call: NA; cdr3_nt: TGCGCCAGCAGGCAGGACAGTACTGAAGCTTTCTTT; cdr3_aa: CASRQDSTEAFF
clone_size: many; v_call: TRBV7-2; j_call: TRBJ2-3; d_call: NA; cdr3_nt: TGTGCCAGCAGTCCGGGACTCAGCACAGATACGCAGTATTTT; cdr3_aa: CASSPGLSTDTQYF
clone_size: few; v_call: TRBV5-1; j_call: TRBJ2-7; d_call: TRBD2; cdr3_nt: TGCGCCAGCAGGACTAGCGGGAGAATTAACGAGCAGTACTTC; cdr3_aa: CASRTSGRINEQYF
clone_size: few; v_call: TRBV6-5; j_call: TRBJ1-2; d_call: NA; cdr3_nt: TGTGCCAGCAGTTACTCAGGGGATGACGGCTACACCTTC; cdr3_aa: CASSYSGDDGYTF